Below, 25 T cell receptor beta chains from the same sample are listed, as sequenced in a study of Graves' ophthalmopathy and Graves' hyperthyroidism. The authors amplified TCR beta CDR3 regions from RNA transcripts. The first round was an RT-PCR with HTBI primers, and the second round was a multiplex PCR. TCRdb reprocessed the multiplex PCR reads via MiXCR and lists one record per CDR3 protein. The table includes around 1.1 million distinct CDR3 sequences, about 36% detected once. Sample: peripheral blood or thyroid tissue (not recorded which). The receptors originated from an adult man with Graves' hyperthyroidism.

This chain joins TRBV29-1 and TRBJ2-7, with D possibly called TRBD1 or TRBD2 (5 bases each). Trimming left V 7 bases short and J 6 bases short, with 16 bases between. CDR1 is SQVTM and CDR2 is ANQGSEA in the germline V gene. The CDR3 length is 12 residues. The CDR3 nucleotides read TGCAGCGGAGGGGCCTACGAGGCCGAGCAGTACTTC. Encoded protein: CSGGAYEAEQYF.

In its sample, this clonotype was seen many times. The chain uses TRBV19 and TRBJ1-5, with D tentatively TRBD1 (5 bases). Germline CDR1 is LNHDA and CDR2 is SQIVND (reference sequence). CDR3 size: 13 residues. V lost 6 bases and J 7 bases, leaving 13 bases between the germline ends. The CDR3: CASSLGLPQPQHF. The CDR3 coding sequence is TGTGCCAGTAGCCTGGGACTGCCACAGCCCCAGCATTTT.

This sequence joins TRBV20-1 and TRBJ2-5; TRBD2 matches 8 bases. Trimming cost V 3 bases and J 5 bases; bases outside gene matches: 11. The V gene's germline CDR1 is DFQATT and CDR2 SNEGSKA (reference sequence). The CDR3 is 15 residues long. Written as DNA, the CDR3 is TGCAGTGCTAGCGGGAGGGCCGGCTCGGGGGAGACCCAGTACTTC. It translates to CSASGRAGSGETQYF.

Ten or more counts support this clonotype. The CDR3 loop reads CASSSSGTGSYEQYF. In DNA, the CDR3 is TGTGCCAGCAGTTCATCCGGGACAGGGAGCTACGAGCAGTACTTC. The chain is built from TRBV28 and TRBJ2-7, with 9 bases aligning to TRBD1. V lost 4 bases to trimming and J lost 3 bases; unmatched junction nucleotides: 7. The germline gives CDR1 MDHEN, CDR2 SYDVKM. The CDR3 extends over 15 amino acids.

Remarks on this clonotype: A much larger clonotype is one base distant, so this may be a read error. The chain combines TRBV7-2 with TRBJ2-2; 8 bases are a match to TRBD1. CDR3 length: 15 residues. V trimming: 4 bases; J trimming: 6 bases; junction bases outside the gene matches: 7. Germline CDR1 and CDR2: SGHTA and FQGNSA. The CDR3 sequence: CASSWTGRGAGELFF. The DNA of the CDR3 is TGTGCCAGCAGCTGGACAGGGCGTGGAGCCGGGGAGCTGTTTTTT. The full variable domain, its missing parts supplied by reference TRBV7-2 and TRBJ2-2, is GAGVSQSPSNKVTEKGKDVELRCDPISGHTALYWYRQSLGQGLEFLIYFQGNSAPDKSGLPSDRFSAERTGGSVSTLTIQRTQQEDSAVYLCASSWTGRGAGELFFGEGSRLTVL.

The table lists this clonotype with a few counts. The chain is built from TRBV28 and TRBJ1-5; D is possibly TRBD1 (6 bases). The CDR3 has 16 residues. CDR1 and CDR2 from the germline V gene are MDHEN and SYDVKM. V gave up 6 bases and J gave up 3 bases, with 18 bases separating them. The CDR3, as DNA: TGTGCCAGCAGATCCACAACAGGGTTCGTCAATCAGCCCCAGCATTTT. It translates to CASRSTTGFVNQPQHF.

This clonotype was counted a few times. V is TRBV6-5 and J is TRBJ1-6; 7 bases agree with TRBD1. The CDR3 has 13 amino acids. CDR1 MNHEY and CDR2 SVGAGI come from the germline V gene. The ends lost 6 bases at V and 15 bases at J; junction bases unmatched: 11. As DNA, the CDR3 is TGTGCCAGCAGGGGGAACCGGGACAGAGTCCTCCACTTT. Translation gives CASRGNRDRVLHF.

Note on this clonotype: A junction end diverges from the germline sequence, so it may reflect a read error. The J gene is TRBJ2-7, the V gene TRBV7-8, with D maybe TRBD2 (7 bases). The CDR3 sequence is 12 residues long. Per the germline V gene, CDR1 is SGHVS and CDR2 is FQNEAQ. CDR3 loop: CASSFSAGAPFF. DNA for the CDR3: TGTGCCAGCAGCTTTAGCGCGGGGGCGCCATTCTTC.

This clonotype turned up a few times. The V and J genes are TRBV11-2 and TRBJ2-7, with 8 bases aligning to TRBD2. Germline V gene sequence: CDR1 SGHAT, CDR2 FQNNGV. The CDR3 contains 14 residues. The ends lost 6 bases at V and 9 bases at J; junction bases unmatched: 13. This CDR3 is CASRQPGLGRRQYF. Written as DNA, the CDR3 is TGTGCCAGCAGACAACCGGGACTAGGCCGTCGGCAGTACTTC.

Many counts were recorded for this clonotype. The chain has TRBV10-3 and TRBJ2-7; TRBD1 agrees at 7 bases. Per germline, CDR1 ENHRY and CDR2 SYGVKD. CDR3 length: 16 residues. V lost 3 bases to trimming and J lost 7 bases; unmatched junction nucleotides: 15. For the CDR3, the DNA is TGTGCCATCAGTGACCAAGGACAGGCAAATCCTCGGGAGCAGTACTTC. Encoded protein: CAISDQGQANPREQYF.

This chain links TRBV29-1 with TRBJ1-1, with TRBD1 identical over 10 bases. The CDR3 is made up of 13 amino acids. Per germline, CDR1 SQVTM and CDR2 ANQGSEA. Trimming at V came to 7 bases and at J to 3 bases, leaving 5 bases not matched to a gene. CDR3 sequence: CSGAGTGDTEAFF. The DNA of the CDR3 is TGCAGCGGTGCCGGGACAGGGGACACTGAAGCTTTCTTT. The variable domain in full, with the rest retrieved from reference TRBV29-1 and TRBJ1-1, is SAVISQKPSRDICQRGTSLTIQCQVDSQVTMMFWYRQQPGQSLTLIATANQGSEATYESGFVIDKFPISRPNLTFSTLTVSNMSPEDSSIYLCSGAGTGDTEAFFGQGTRLTVV.

This clonotype turned up a few times. The CDR3, as DNA: TGTGCCAGCAGCCGACAGGGGGGTCTTCGCGAGCAGTACTTC. Its translation is CASSRQGGLREQYF. The V and J genes are TRBV7-9 and TRBJ2-7; TRBD1 aligns across 9 bases. V shed 5 bases, J shed 6 bases, and the junction held 8 bases outside the gene matches. Per the germline V gene, CDR1 is SEHNR and CDR2 is FQNEAQ (reference sequence). The CDR3 is 14 amino acids. The whole variable domain, remainder taken from reference TRBV7-9 and TRBJ2-7, is DTGVSQNPRHKITKRGQNVTFRCDPISEHNRLYWYRQTLGQGPEFLTYFQNEAQLEKSRLLSDRFSAERPKGSFSTLEIQRTEQGDSAMYLCASSRQGGLREQYFGPGTRLTVT.

The CDR3 coding sequence is TGCGCCAGCAGGTCGTCTATGTCCAGCGGGGGACGCGAGCAGTACTTC. As protein: CASRSSMSSGGREQYF. The chain has TRBV10-2 and TRBJ2-7, with 8 bases identical to TRBD2. The CDR3 runs to 16 residues. Losses at the gene ends were 6 bases for V and 6 bases for J; bases not matched to a gene: 16. Per the germline V gene, CDR1 is WSHSY and CDR2 is SAAADI.

This chain connects TRBV9 to TRBJ1-6; 7 bases map to TRBD1. Germline CDR1 is SGDLS and CDR2 is YYNGEE. V gave up 0 bases and J gave up 9 bases; unmatched junction bases: 3. This CDR3 has 14 residues. The CDR3 spells CASSVGTGLSPLHF. CDR3 coding DNA: TGTGCCAGCAGCGTAGGGACAGGACTTTCACCCCTCCACTTT.

This chain joins TRBV7-9 and TRBJ2-5; D uncertain. The germline V gene has CDR1 SEHNR and CDR2 FQNEAQ (reference sequence). V lost 8 bases and J 5 bases, leaving 18 bases between the germline ends. The length of the CDR3 is 14 residues. DNA for the CDR3: TGTGCCAGCTCACCACTTCACAGTCTCGAGACCCAGTACTTC. Protein product: CASSPLHSLETQYF.

This clonotype was counted a single time. The chain has TRBV20-1 and TRBJ2-7; no firm D call. V was cut by 0 bases and J by 4 bases, with 16 bases left in between. CDR1 and CDR2 (germline): DFQATT, SNEGSKA (reference sequence). This CDR3 region has 15 residues. For the CDR3, the DNA is TGCAGTGCTAGAGATCTTCGACAAAGTCCGTACGAGCAGTACTTC. Its translation: CSARDLRQSPYEQYF.

This clonotype appeared many times. The rearrangement joins TRBV7-9 to TRBJ1-2; 7 nucleotides line up with TRBD1. Looked up from germline, CDR1 is SEHNR and CDR2 is FQNEAQ (reference sequence). The CDR3 has 15 amino acids. The J segment lost 0 bases and the V segment lost 2 bases, leaving 3 bases of the junction unmatched. The CDR3 nucleotides read TGTGCCAGCAGCTTAAGGACAGGCTCTAACTATGGCTACACCTTC. Amino acid sequence: CASSLRTGSNYGYTF. The variable domain in full, completed from reference TRBV7-9 and TRBJ1-2, reads DTGVSQNPRHKITKRGQNVTFRCDPISEHNRLYWYRQTLGQGPEFLTYFQNEAQLEKSRLLSDRFSAERPKGSFSTLEIQRTEQGDSAMYLCASSLRTGSNYGYTFGSGTRLTVV.

This chain links TRBV15 with TRBJ2-3; 9 bases fit TRBD2. Trimming removed 0 bases from V and 2 bases from J; junction bases left unmatched: 9. CDR1 is LNHNV and CDR2 is YYDKDF in the germline V gene (reference sequence). This CDR3 is built from 18 residues. CDR3 region: CATSRDSGLAAFTDTQYF. CDR3 DNA sequence: TGTGCCACCAGCAGAGACTCGGGACTAGCAGCCTTCACAGATACGCAGTATTTT.

The chain is built from TRBV15 and TRBJ1-4; D not resolved. This CDR3 spans 15 amino acids. V was trimmed by 3 bases and J by 6 bases, leaving 14 bases between them. CDR1 is LNHNV and CDR2 is YYDKDF in the germline V gene (reference sequence). Here the CDR3 DNA reads TGTGCCACCAGCAGGGGTCTAGGCGATTATGAAAAACTGTTTTTT. This gives the protein CATSRGLGDYEKLFF.

About this clonotype: A read error may explain this, as a much larger clone is one base away. The chain combines TRBV7-2 with TRBJ1-5; D is perhaps TRBD1 (5 bases). Germline lookup yields CDR1 SGHTA and CDR2 FQGNSA. This CDR3 spans 14 amino acids. The CDR3 bases are TGTGCCGGCAGCTTCCGGGAGGGGAGTCAGCCCCAGCATTTT. Its translation: CAGSFREGSQPQHF.

This clonotype was found a few times. The chain couples TRBV10-2 to TRBJ2-6; D ambiguous. Germline V gives CDR1 WSHSY, CDR2 SAAADI. The germline V and J ends were trimmed by 4 bases and 1 base, with 14 bases remaining between them. The CDR3 has 17 residues. The CDR3 sequence: CASSGAGMGSGANVLTF. CDR3 in DNA: TGCGCCAGCAGTGGTGCCGGAATGGGGTCTGGGGCCAACGTCCTGACTTTC.

This clonotype came up many times. V usage is TRBV7-2 and J usage is TRBJ1-1; D is perhaps TRBD1 (6 bases). The CDR3 runs to 15 residues. Trimming took 5 bases from V and 1 from J, leaving 14 bases between them. Germline lookup yields CDR1 SGHTA and CDR2 FQGNSA. Written as DNA, the CDR3 is TGTGCCAGCAGCGGGGGGGGCACTTGGAACACTGAAGCTTTCTTT. Protein: CASSGGGTWNTEAFF.

This clonotype was observed a few times. This chain joins TRBV11-3 and TRBJ1-1; D ambiguous. CDR1 and CDR2 from the germline V gene are SGHNT and YENEEA. Deletions cut 6 bases from V and 3 bases from J, with 11 bases between. CDR3 length: 13 amino acids. CDR3 nucleotide sequence: TGTGCCAGCAGAAAAGGCGCTGACACTGAAGCTTTCTTT. It yields the protein CASRKGADTEAFF.

Of note for this clonotype: No conserved phenylalanine or tryptophan ends this CDR3, so it is likely a read error. The chain is built from TRBV19 and TRBJ1-1; no reliable D call. CDR1 and CDR2 (germline): LNHDA, SQIVND (reference sequence). The V end lost 5 bases, the J end lost 0 bases, and 13 bases lay between the germline ends. The CDR3 length is 15 residues. The CDR3 here is CASSGVTEVNTEAFL. DNA for the CDR3: TGTGCCAGTAGTGGGGTGACGGAGGTGAACACTGAAGCTTTCCTT.

The chain recombines TRBV7-8 with TRBJ2-2; D gene unclear. Germline V gene lookup returns CDR1 SGHVS and CDR2 FQNEAQ. This CDR3 region has 15 residues. V gave up 5 bases and J gave up 1 base, with 11 bases separating them. CDR3: CASSRVGLNTGELFF. DNA for the CDR3: TGTGCCAGCAGCCGGGTCGGATTGAACACCGGGGAGCTGTTTTTT.